This entry is about one TCR beta chain. This sample is part of a study of cytomegalovirus exposure and HLA in healthy donors. Trimming left V 3 bases short and J 0 bases short, with 14 bases between. The CDR3 length is 15 residues. Germline V CDR1 and CDR2: SQVTM, ANQGSEA. PCR used 60 Vbeta primers and 13 Jbeta primers. Profiling relied on immunoSEQ multiplex PCR, and the TCRdb table lists in-frame clones only, not all of them. The table includes fewer than 130,000 clones, about 90% detected once. V gene TRBV29-1 combines with J gene TRBJ1-1, with D maybe TRBD1 (5 bases). Material for sequencing was PBMCs. The receptor's source is a man aged 35 to 55 in good health and CMV-seronegative. The CDR3 DNA sequence: TGCAGCGTTGATCCAGGGTGGGGAATGAACACTGAAGCTTTCTTT. This sequence encodes CSVDPGWGMNTEAFF.